A single sample gave rise to the 22 T cell receptor beta chains below, sequenced in a study of human T cells and chemical hapten exposure. As for time point: patch test 2, 6 weeks after DPC sensitization. Treatment defined: therapeutic diphenylcyclopropenone sensitization with weekly scalp DPC. A single record per CDR3 protein comes from TCRdb applying MiXCR to the RACE reads. The sample comprises about 400,000 distinct CDR3 sequences, about 6% of which are singletons, and about 5.6% rests with the top ten. The sequencing used whole blood, collected in connection with sensitization to the hapten diphenylcyclopropenone (DPC). All receptors come from a woman aged 18-35 years with alopecia areata. Some clones in this sample may be carry-over from other donors' samples.

This clonotype was seen ten or more times. The V call is TRBV7-2, the J call TRBJ1-6; possible D gene TRBD1, 6 bases. Trimming removed 2 bases at V and 5 bases at J, with 13 bases between. Germline CDR1 SGHTA, CDR2 FQGNSA. This CDR3 is 16 amino acids long. CDR3 nucleotide sequence: TGTGCCAGCAGCTTATTAACAGGGTCGAATAATTCACCCCTCCACTTT. As protein: CASSLLTGSNNSPLHF.

This clonotype was observed many times. This chain uses TRBV5-1 with TRBJ1-1; no definite D call. The length of the CDR3 is 14 residues. V shed 6 bases and J shed 1 base, with 13 bases lying between them. Germline CDR1 and CDR2: SGHRS and YFSETQ. The CDR3 region is CASTFGVSNTEAFF. The CDR3 DNA reads as TGCGCCAGCACTTTTGGGGTTTCGAACACTGAAGCTTTCTTT. Full variable domain (outside the CDR3, taken from reference TRBV5-1 and TRBJ1-1): KAGVTQTPRYLIKTRGQQVTLSCSPISGHRSVSWYQQTPGQGLQFLFEYFSETQRNKGNFPGRFSGRQFSNSRSEMNVSTLELGDSALYLCASTFGVSNTEAFFGQGTRLTVV.

This clonotype has more than one count but fewer than ten. V and J are TRBV20-1 and TRBJ1-1, with D possibly matching TRBD1 (5 bases). CDR3 length: 14 amino acids. Between the trimmed V and J ends, which lost 4 bases and 1 base, there was a span of 13 bases. Germline assignment: CDR1 DFQATT and CDR2 SNEGSKA (reference sequence). The CDR3 protein is CSAKGAGRNTEAFF. CDR3 coding DNA: TGCAGTGCTAAAGGTGCAGGGAGGAACACTGAAGCTTTCTTT.

This chain uses TRBV2 with TRBJ2-3; 11 nucleotides match TRBD2. CDR3 length: 15 residues. Germline CDR1 SNHLY, CDR2 FYNNEI. V dropped 6 bases and J dropped 6; count of bases not matched to a gene: 8. The CDR3 loop reads CASSLLAGGWDTQYF. The CDR3 DNA follows: TGTGCCAGCAGCCTTCTAGCGGGGGGCTGGGATACGCAGTATTTT.

This clonotype was seen more than once but under ten times. This chain connects TRBV7-3 to TRBJ2-2; D might be TRBD2 (6 bases). Trimming cost V 8 bases and J 1 base, with 11 bases left between them. Germline V gene lookup returns CDR1 SGHTA and CDR2 FQGTGA. This CDR3 spans 14 amino acids. The CDR3 nucleotides read TGTGCCAGCCAGGACTATGAGAACACCGGGGAGCTGTTTTTT. Protein: CASQDYENTGELFF.

This clonotype has at least ten counts. CDR3 residues: CASSQNTDIVNSPLHF. CDR3 nucleotides: TGCGCCAGCAGCCAAAACACCGATATAGTTAATTCACCCCTCCACTTT. The rearrangement joins TRBV4-3 to TRBJ1-6; D remains ambiguous. The CDR3 loop spans 16 amino acids. Trimming took off 2 bases at V and 6 bases at J, with 14 bases between the two ends. Germline loops: CDR1 LGHNA, CDR2 YSLEER.

This clonotype was recorded at least ten times. The chain uses TRBV29-1 and TRBJ1-2; TRBD1 might be the D (6 bases). Germline V gene sequence: CDR1 SQVTM, CDR2 ANQGSEA. CDR3 length: 13 residues. Trimming removed 4 bases from V and 4 bases from J, with 13 bases in between. CDR3 DNA: TGCAGCGTTGCGGGGGGCTGGGTCTATGGCTACACCTTC. Its protein is CSVAGGWVYGYTF.

This clonotype has at least ten counts. V and J are TRBV6-2 or TRBV6-3 and TRBJ2-5, with D tentatively TRBD1 (5 bases). CDR3 size: 14 residues. The V gene's germline CDR1 is MNHEY and CDR2 SVGEGT. With 6 bases removed from V and 3 bases from J, the gap between germline ends came to 14 bases. The DNA of the CDR3 is TGTGCCAGCAGCAGACTCCAGGGAAAAGAGACCCAGTACTTC. This sequence encodes CASSRLQGKETQYF.

This clonotype was counted ten times or more. The chain employs TRBV5-1 and TRBJ2-3; TRBD2 agrees at 9 bases. With 5 bases clipped from V and 3 bases from J, the junction kept 7 bases outside the gene matches. The CDR3 consists of 15 residues. Germline V gene sequence: CDR1 SGHRS, CDR2 YFSETQ. CDR3 coding DNA: TGCGCCAGCAGGCCCGACGCGGGGGGGACAGATACGCAGTATTTT. Its protein is CASRPDAGGTDTQYF.

The chain uses TRBV20-1 and TRBJ1-1; a weak D match, TRBD1 (6 bases). The CDR3 loop spans 13 amino acids. Germline V gives CDR1 DFQATT, CDR2 SNEGSKA (reference sequence). Trimming took 5 bases from V and 4 from J, leaving 14 bases between them. CDR3 DNA: TGCAGTGCTGTAGGGGGTAAGGGCACTGAAGCTTTCTTT. This translates into CSAVGGKGTEAFF.

The chain carries TRBV2 and TRBJ2-2; 9 positions agree with TRBD2. Germline V lookup: CDR1 SNHLY, CDR2 FYNNEI. The CDR3 runs 16 residues. V dropped 6 bases and J dropped 4; count of bases not matched to a gene: 9. CDR3 coding DNA: TGTGCCAGCAGGAGACTAGCGGCACGGGGCACCGGGGAGCTGTTTTTT. This translates into CASRRLAARGTGELFF.

This clonotype was seen repeatedly, ten times or more. The V and J genes are TRBV29-1 and TRBJ1-1; 9 bases align to TRBD1. V shed 7 bases and J 9 bases; nucleotides not matched to a gene: 6. Germline V gene sequence: CDR1 SQVTM, CDR2 ANQGSEA. The CDR3 contains 11 residues. The CDR3 bases are TGCAGCGGTGACAGGGGGGCGAAAGCTTTCTTT. Protein sequence: CSGDRGAKAFF. Full variable domain (missing parts from reference TRBV29-1 and TRBJ1-1): SAVISQKPSRDICQRGTSLTIQCQVDSQVTMMFWYRQQPGQSLTLIATANQGSEATYESGFVIDKFPISRPNLTFSTLTVSNMSPEDSSIYLCSGDRGAKAFFGQGTRLTVV.

This chain connects TRBV4-1 to TRBJ2-3, with D possibly being TRBD1 or TRBD2 (5 bases each). The CDR3 has 17 amino acids. V lost 6 bases to trimming and J lost 2 bases, with 21 bases between them. Germline CDR1 reads MGHRA; CDR2 reads YSYEKL. CDR3 protein: CASSLALRDLYTDTQYF. The DNA for the CDR3 is TGCGCCAGCAGTCTCGCGCTCCGGGACCTTTACACAGATACGCAGTATTTT.

The gene calls are TRBV2 and TRBJ2-5; D is unresolved. CDR3 length: 12 residues. The V end lost 5 bases, the J end lost 6 bases, and 10 bases lay between the germline ends. The germline V gene encodes CDR1 SNHLY and CDR2 FYNNEI. CDR3 sequence (DNA): TGTGCCAGCAGTAGGGAAAGCAAGACCCAGTACTTC. It yields the protein CASSRESKTQYF.

This chain uses TRBV6-2 or TRBV6-3 with TRBJ2-1, with 11 bases aligning to TRBD2. Losses at the gene ends were 6 bases for V and 4 bases for J; bases not matched to a gene: 5. The CDR3 loop spans 15 amino acids. Germline CDR1 reads MNHEY; CDR2 reads SVGEGT. The CDR3 is CASRVAGGHYNEQFF. The DNA of the CDR3 is TGTGCCAGCAGGGTAGCGGGGGGGCATTACAATGAGCAGTTCTTC.

This clonotype has more than one count but fewer than ten. The chain carries TRBV6-1 and TRBJ1-5; TRBD1 matches 8 bases. CDR1 and CDR2 (germline): MNHNS, SASEGT. The CDR3 contains 18 residues. With 0 bases clipped from V and 0 bases from J, the junction kept 7 bases outside the gene matches. The CDR3 is CASSEARTGSNSNQPQHF. The DNA for the CDR3 is TGTGCCAGCAGTGAAGCTAGGACAGGGAGTAATAGCAATCAGCCCCAGCATTTT.

This clonotype was found many times. The J gene is TRBJ1-1, the V gene TRBV6-5; tentative D call: TRBD1 (6 bases). From germline, CDR1 is MNHEY and CDR2 SVGAGI. Deletions cut 8 bases from V and 11 bases from J, with 18 bases between. The CDR3 is made up of 12 amino acids. CDR3 loop: CASSDRTSVAFF. DNA of the CDR3: TGTGCCAGCTCGGACAGAACCTCCGTCGCTTTCTTT.

This clonotype was picked up many times. The gene calls are TRBV7-3 and TRBJ2-7; D is undetermined. The V and J ends lost 4 bases and 1 base respectively, with 8 bases between them. This CDR3 region has 13 residues. Per the germline V gene, CDR1 is SGHTA and CDR2 is FQGTGA. The CDR3 loop is CASSSDASYEQYF. As DNA, the CDR3 is TGTGCCAGCAGCTCGGACGCTTCCTACGAGCAGTACTTC.

This chain joins TRBV7-3 and TRBJ2-7, with TRBD2 identical over 7 bases. This CDR3 region has 14 residues. The V gene end was trimmed by 5 bases and the J gene end by 2 bases; junction bases not matched to a gene: 6. Germline V gene data show CDR1 as SGHTA and CDR2 as FQGTGA. The DNA of the CDR3 is TGTGCCAGCAGCCCCTGGGAGGGTCCCTACGAGCAGTACTTC. This encodes CASSPWEGPYEQYF.

There are many counts of this clonotype. The rearrangement uses TRBV7-6 and TRBJ2-3; 9 bases fit TRBD1. This CDR3 contains 16 residues. Germline V CDR1 and CDR2: SGHVS, FNYEAQ. With V trimmed by 3 bases and J by 5 bases, 9 bases remained unmatched. CDR3 in DNA: TGTGCCAGCAGCTTCGACTACAGGGGGCAAAAAGATACGCAGTATTTT. Protein: CASSFDYRGQKDTQYF.

This chain links TRBV7-3 with TRBJ2-2; tentatively, D is TRBD1 (5 bases). The CDR3 sequence is 16 residues long. Germline V gene sequence: CDR1 SGHTA, CDR2 FQGTGA. Trimming left V 2 bases short and J 6 bases short, with 16 bases between. CDR3 sequence reads: CASSLHGIRVAGELFF. CDR3 DNA sequence: TGTGCCAGCAGCTTACATGGGATCAGGGTCGCCGGGGAGCTGTTTTTT.

The gene calls are TRBV24-1 and TRBJ2-3; no reliable D call. Trimming took 1 base from V and 5 from J, leaving 12 bases between them. The germline CDR1 and CDR2 sequences are KGHDR and SFDVKD. This CDR3 has 15 residues. CDR3 DNA sequence: TGTGCCACCAGTGATTTTAGTGGGGAAGTAGATACGCAGTATTTT. Translating gives CATSDFSGEVDTQYF.